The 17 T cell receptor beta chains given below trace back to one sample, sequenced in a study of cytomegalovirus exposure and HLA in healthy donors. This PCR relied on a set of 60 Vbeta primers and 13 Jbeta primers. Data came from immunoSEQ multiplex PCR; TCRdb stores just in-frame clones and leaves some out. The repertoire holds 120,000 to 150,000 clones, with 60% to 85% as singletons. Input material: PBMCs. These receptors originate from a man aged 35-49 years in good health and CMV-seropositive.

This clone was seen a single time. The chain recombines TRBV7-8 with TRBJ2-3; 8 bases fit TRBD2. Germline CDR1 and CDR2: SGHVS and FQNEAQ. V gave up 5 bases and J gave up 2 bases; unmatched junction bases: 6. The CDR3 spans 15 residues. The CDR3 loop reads CASSPGGGLTDTQYF. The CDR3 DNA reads TGTGCCAGCAGCCCCGGGGGGGGCCTCACAGATACGCAGTATTTT.

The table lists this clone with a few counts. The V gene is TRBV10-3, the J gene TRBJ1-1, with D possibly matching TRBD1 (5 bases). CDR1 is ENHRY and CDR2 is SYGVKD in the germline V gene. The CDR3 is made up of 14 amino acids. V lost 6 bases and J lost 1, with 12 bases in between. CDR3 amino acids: CAISPGGGNTEAFF. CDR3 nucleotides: TGTGCCATCAGCCCTGGGGGGGGGAACACTGAAGCTTTCTTT.

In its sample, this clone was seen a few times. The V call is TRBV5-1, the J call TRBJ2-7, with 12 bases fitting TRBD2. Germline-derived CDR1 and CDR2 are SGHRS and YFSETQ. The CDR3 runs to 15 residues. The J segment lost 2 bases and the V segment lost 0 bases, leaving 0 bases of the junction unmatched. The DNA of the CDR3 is TGCGCCAGCAGCTTGGGACTAGCGGGAGCCTACGAGCAGTACTTC. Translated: CASSLGLAGAYEQYF.

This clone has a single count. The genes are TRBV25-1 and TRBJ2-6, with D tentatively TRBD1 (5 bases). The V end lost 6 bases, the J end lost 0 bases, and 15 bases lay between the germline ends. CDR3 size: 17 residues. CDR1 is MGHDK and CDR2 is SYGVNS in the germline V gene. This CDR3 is CASRDTRVPSGANVLTF. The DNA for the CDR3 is TGTGCCAGCAGGGACACCCGGGTCCCCTCTGGGGCCAACGTCCTGACTTTC.

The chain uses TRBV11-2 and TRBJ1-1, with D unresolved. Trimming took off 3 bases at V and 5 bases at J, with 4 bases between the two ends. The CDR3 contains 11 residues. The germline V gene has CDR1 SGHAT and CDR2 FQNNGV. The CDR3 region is CASSFGTEAFF. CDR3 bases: TGTGCCAGCAGCTTCGGGACTGAAGCTTTCTTT.

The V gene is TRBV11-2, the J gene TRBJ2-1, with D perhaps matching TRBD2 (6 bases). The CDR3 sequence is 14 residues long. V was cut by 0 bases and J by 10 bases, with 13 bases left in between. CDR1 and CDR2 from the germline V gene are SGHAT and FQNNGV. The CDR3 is CASSLEGLGREQFF. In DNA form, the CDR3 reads TGTGCCAGCAGCTTAGAGGGGTTGGGGAGGGAGCAGTTCTTC.

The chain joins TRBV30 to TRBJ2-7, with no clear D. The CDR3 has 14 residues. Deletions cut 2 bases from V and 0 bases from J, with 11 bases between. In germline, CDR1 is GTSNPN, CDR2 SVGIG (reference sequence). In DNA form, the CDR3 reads TGTGCCTGGAGTCGCTGGCAGAACTCCTACGAGCAGTACTTC. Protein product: CAWSRWQNSYEQYF.

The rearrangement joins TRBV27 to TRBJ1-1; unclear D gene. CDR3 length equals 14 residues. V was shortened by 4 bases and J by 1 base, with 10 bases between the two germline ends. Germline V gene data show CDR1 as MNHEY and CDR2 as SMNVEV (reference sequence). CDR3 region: CASSSPRGNTEAFF. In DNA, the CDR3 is TGTGCCAGCAGTTCACCCCGGGGGAACACTGAAGCTTTCTTT.

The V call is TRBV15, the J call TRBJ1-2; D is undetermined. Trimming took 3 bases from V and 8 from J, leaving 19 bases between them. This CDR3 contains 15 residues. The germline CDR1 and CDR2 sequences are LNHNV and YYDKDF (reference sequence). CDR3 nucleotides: TGTGCCACCAGCAGTCCTTCTAGCGCCGCTGCCGGCTACACCTTC. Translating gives CATSSPSSAAAGYTF.

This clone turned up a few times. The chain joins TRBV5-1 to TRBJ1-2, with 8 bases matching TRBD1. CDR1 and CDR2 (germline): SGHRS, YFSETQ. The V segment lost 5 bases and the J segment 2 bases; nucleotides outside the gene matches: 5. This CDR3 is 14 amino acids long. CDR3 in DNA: TGCGCCAGCAGTGAGGACAGGGCAAACTATGGCTACACCTTC. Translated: CASSEDRANYGYTF.

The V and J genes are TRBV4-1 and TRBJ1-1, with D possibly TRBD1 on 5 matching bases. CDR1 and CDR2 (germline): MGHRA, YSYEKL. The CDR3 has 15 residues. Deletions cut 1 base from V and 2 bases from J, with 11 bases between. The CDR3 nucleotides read TGCGCCAGCAGCCAAGGATGGGGGGGAAACACTGAAGCTTTCTTT. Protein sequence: CASSQGWGGNTEAFF.

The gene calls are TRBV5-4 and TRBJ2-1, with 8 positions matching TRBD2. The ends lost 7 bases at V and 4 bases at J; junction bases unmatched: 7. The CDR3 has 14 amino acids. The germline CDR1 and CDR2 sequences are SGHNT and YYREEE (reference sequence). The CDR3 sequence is CASSPGGGYNEQFF. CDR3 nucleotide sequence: TGTGCCAGCTCCCCTGGCGGGGGGTACAATGAGCAGTTCTTC.

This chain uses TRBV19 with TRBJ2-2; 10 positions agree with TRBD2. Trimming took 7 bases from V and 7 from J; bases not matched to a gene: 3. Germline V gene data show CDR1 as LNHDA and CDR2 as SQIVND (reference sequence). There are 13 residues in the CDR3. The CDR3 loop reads CASKREGHGELFF. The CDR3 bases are TGTGCCAGTAAGCGGGAGGGCCACGGGGAGCTGTTTTTT.

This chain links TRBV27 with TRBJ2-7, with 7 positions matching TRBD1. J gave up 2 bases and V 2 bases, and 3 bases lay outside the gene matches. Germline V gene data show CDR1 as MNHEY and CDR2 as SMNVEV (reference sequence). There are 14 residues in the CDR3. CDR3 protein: CASSLGTVPYEQYF. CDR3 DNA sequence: TGTGCCAGCAGTTTAGGGACAGTTCCCTACGAGCAGTACTTC.

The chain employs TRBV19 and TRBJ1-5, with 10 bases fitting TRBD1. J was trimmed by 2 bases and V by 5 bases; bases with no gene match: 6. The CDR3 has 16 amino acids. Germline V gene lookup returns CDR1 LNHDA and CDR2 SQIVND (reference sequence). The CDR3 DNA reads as TGTGCCAGTAGTCTCGGACAGGGGGGGGGCAATCAGCCCCAGCATTTT. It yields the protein CASSLGQGGGNQPQHF. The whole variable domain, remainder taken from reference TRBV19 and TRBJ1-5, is DGGITQSPKYLFRKEGQNVTLSCEQNLNHDAMYWYRQDPGQGLRLIYYSQIVNDFQKGDIAEGYSVSREKKESFPLTVTSAQKNPTAFYLCASSLGQGGGNQPQHFGDGTRLSIL.

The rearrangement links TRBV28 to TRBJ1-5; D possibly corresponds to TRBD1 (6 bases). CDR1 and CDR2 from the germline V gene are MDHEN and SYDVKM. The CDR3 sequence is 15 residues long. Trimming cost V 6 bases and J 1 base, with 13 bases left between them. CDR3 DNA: TGTGCCAGCAGGCAACCGGGGACAAGCAATCAGCCCCAGCATTTT. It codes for CASRQPGTSNQPQHF.

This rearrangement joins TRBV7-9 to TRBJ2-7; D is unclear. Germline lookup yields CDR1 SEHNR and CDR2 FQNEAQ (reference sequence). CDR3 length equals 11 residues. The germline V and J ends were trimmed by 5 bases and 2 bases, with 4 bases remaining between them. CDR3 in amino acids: CASSPTYEQYF. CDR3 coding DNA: TGTGCCAGCAGCCCAACCTACGAGCAGTACTTC.